The 3 T cell receptor beta chains reported below all come from one sample, sequenced in a study of blood T cell repertoires in COVID-19. Some clones are missing from TCRdb's copy, which holds only in-frame ones; the method was immunoSEQ multiplex PCR. The sample lists 250,000 to 300,000 clones; 75% to 90% were seen once. The specimen sequenced was peripheral blood. The receptor set was obtained from a woman aged 70-85 years with COVID-19, enrolled during active disease.

V and J are TRBV19 and TRBJ1-5; maybe TRBD1 (5 bases). Germline CDR1 LNHDA, CDR2 SQIVND (reference sequence). Trimming shortened V by 4 bases and J by 3 bases, and 13 bases separated the two germline ends. This CDR3 has 15 residues. Here the CDR3 reads CASSTSRADNQPQHF. The CDR3, as DNA: TGTGCCAGTAGTACCTCCAGGGCAGACAATCAGCCCCAGCATTTT. Drawing the rest from reference TRBV19 and TRBJ1-5, the complete variable domain is DGGITQSPKYLFRKEGQNVTLSCEQNLNHDAMYWYRQDPGQGLRLIYYSQIVNDFQKGDIAEGYSVSREKKESFPLTVTSAQKNPTAFYLCASSTSRADNQPQHFGDGTRLSIL.

DNA of the CDR3: TGTGCCAGCAGCTTCCAGGGGACCAACACTGAAGCTTTCTTT. Translated, it gives CASSFQGTNTEAFF. V and J are TRBV7-2 and TRBJ1-1, with a tentative D call TRBD1 (6 bases). Trimming left V 3 bases short and J 2 bases short, with 10 bases between. CDR3 length equals 14 residues. The germline V gene encodes CDR1 SGHTA and CDR2 FQGNSA.

This chain uses TRBV6-2 or TRBV6-3 with TRBJ1-5; 8 positions match TRBD1. CDR1 and CDR2 (germline): MNHEY, SVGEGT. The CDR3 spans 12 residues. V lost 4 bases to trimming and J lost 11 bases; unmatched junction nucleotides: 4. CDR3 sequence reads: CASSFSQGAQHF. The DNA of the CDR3 is TGTGCCAGCAGTTTTTCACAGGGGGCCCAGCATTTT.